This record concerns one T cell receptor (beta chain) sequence. As yet, its antigen is unknown. This sample is part of a study of Ad26.COV2.S vaccination and SARS-CoV-2 variants. Overall study context: By the intramuscular route, Ad26.COV2.S was given once, or twice 56 days apart.

This CDR3 comprises 15 residues. The junction had 5 bases not matched to a gene; V was cut back by 3 bases and J by 2 bases. From germline, CDR1 is SGHRS and CDR2 YFSETQ. Stated treatment: some 20 received Ad26.COV2.S at low or high dose, single or two shots; about 5 received placebo; per-sample allocation not given. Samples analyzed were those drawn on day 63 after the first vaccine or placebo injection. This Boston cohort included adults aged 18-55 years. Measured with immunoSEQ multiplex PCR; TCRdb has only the in-frame clones, and not every one. The table lists some 390,000 clones, approximately 91% of them singletons. Study observations and caveats: The authors reported substantial breadth in spike-specific CD8+ and CD4+ T cell responses after vaccination.

This sequence joins TRBV5-1 and TRBJ2-7; 10 bases agree with TRBD1. The sequenced sample was peripheral blood, obtained in a trial of Ad26.COV2.S vaccine versus placebo. The TCR originated in a person aged 18 to 65 who received the Ad26.COV2.S COVID-19 vaccine or a placebo. The CDR3 sequence: CASSSPGQGTYEQYF. CDR3 in DNA: TGCGCCAGCAGCTCCCCGGGACAGGGGACCTACGAGCAGTACTTC.